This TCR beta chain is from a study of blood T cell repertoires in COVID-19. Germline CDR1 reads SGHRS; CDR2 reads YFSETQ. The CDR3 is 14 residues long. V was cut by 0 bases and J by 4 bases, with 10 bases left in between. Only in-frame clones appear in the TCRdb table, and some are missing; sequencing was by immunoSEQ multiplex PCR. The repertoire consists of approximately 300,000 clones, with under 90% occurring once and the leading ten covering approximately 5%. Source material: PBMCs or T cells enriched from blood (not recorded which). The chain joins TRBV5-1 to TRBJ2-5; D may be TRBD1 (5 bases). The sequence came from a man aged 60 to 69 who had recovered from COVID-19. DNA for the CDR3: TGCGCCAGCAGCTTGGGGGCAGGGCTAGAGACCCAGTACTTC. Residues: CASSLGAGLETQYF.